The rows below give T cell receptor beta chains drawn from one sample of a study of a mutant IDH1 vaccine in newly diagnosed glioma. Their antigens remain unidentified. Using immunoSEQ multiplex PCR, the repertoire was profiled, and TCRdb retains in-frame clones only, with some absent. The table has approximately 60,000 clones, 80% to 90% seen once. The source was PBMCs, collected from a glioma patient whose treatment included an IDH1 peptide vaccine. These receptors were collected from a man aged 35 to 55 with glioma. The CDR3 runs from the conserved cysteine through the conserved F or W. D genes are given only for firm matches. Clone size is stated in some rows and not others, as once, few, many or a class when expanded.

15 NA TRBJ1-4 NA TRBV15 TGTGCCACCAGCAGGGCGGGAGCAACTAATGAAAAACTGTTTTTT CATSRAGATNEKLFF
17 NA TRBJ2-1 TRBD2 TRBV18 TGTGCCAGCTCACCAACATTGGGACTAGCGGGGCACAATGAGCAGTTCTTC CASSPTLGLAGHNEQFF
16 NA TRBJ2-7 NA TRBV4-1 TGCGCCAGCAGCCAAGGGGCATTGGGAAGCTCCTACGAGCAGTACTTC CASSQGALGSSYEQYF
16 NA TRBJ1-5 TRBD1 TRBV7-9 TGTGCCAGCAGCTCTACATACGAACAGGGGTCACAGCCCCAGCATTTT CASSSTYEQGSQPQHF
14 NA TRBJ2-7 NA TRBV9 TGTGCCAGCAGCGTCCTCCCCTCCCTCAGCCAGCAGTACTTC CASSVLPSLSQQYF
13 NA TRBJ1-2 NA TRBV27 TGTGCCAGCAGTTTATCCTTACGTGGTCCCCTTCACTTC CASSLSLRGPLHF
12 NA TRBJ2-2 NA TRBV5-4 TGTGCCAGCAGCTTGGGGAACGGGGAGCTGTTTTTT CASSLGNGELFF
15 few TRBJ2-1 NA TRBV5-1 TGCGCCAGCAGCTTGACGAGGGCAAAGGGGAATGAGCAGTTCTTC CASSLTRAKGNEQFF
14 NA TRBJ2-5 NA TRBV14 TGTGCCAGCAGCCTTTGGGGCAGGGCGGAGACCCAGTACTTC CASSLWGRAETQYF
15 NA TRBJ2-1 TRBD2 TRBV6-1 TGTGCCAGCCTCACCGGGACTAGCGGGAGAAATGAGCAGTTCTTC CASLTGTSGRNEQFF
16 NA TRBJ2-7 TRBD2 TRBV5-6 TGTGCCAGCAGACTTTTGGGGGGGGGAGCTCCCTACGAGCAGTACTTC CASRLLGGGAPYEQYF
15 few TRBJ1-2 NA TRBV6-5 TGTGCCAGCAGTAGGAACAGGAACACTAACTATGGCTACACCTTC CASSRNRNTNYGYTF
16 NA TRBJ2-1 TRBD1 TRBV9 TGTGCCAGCAGCCCCCCGCCGGGACAGGTCTACAATGAGCAGTTCTTC CASSPPPGQVYNEQFF
17 NA TRBJ2-2 TRBD2 TRBV25-1 TGTGCCAGCAGTGGTTCTATAGCGGGAGGTAGAACCGGGGAGCTGTTTTTT CASSGSIAGGRTGELFF
18 NA TRBJ2-6 NA TRBV7-8 TGTGCCAGCAGCTTAGGGGGCCGGGGGAGATCTGGGGCCAACGTCCTGACTTTC CASSLGGRGRSGANVLTF
14 NA TRBJ2-2 NA TRBV7-9 TGTGCCAGCAGCTTAGCCGGGTACACCGGGGAGCTGTTTTTT CASSLAGYTGELFF
15 NA TRBJ2-7 NA TRBV27 TGTGCCAGCAGTTTAGCCCCGACCGCATCCTACGAGCAGTACTTC CASSLAPTASYEQYF
15 NA TRBJ1-4 TRBD1 TRBV6-6 TGTGCCAGCAGTTCTCGGGACAGGGGCGACAAAAAACTGTTTTTT CASSSRDRGDKKLFF
18 NA TRBJ2-6 NA TRBV7-9 TGTGCCAGCAGCTCACCATACGACGCATTCTCTGGGGCCAACGTCCTGACTTTC CASSSPYDAFSGANVLTF
15 NA TRBJ2-1 NA TRBV13 TGTGCCAGCAGCTTAAGACTTCAGGGAGGCGGTGAGCAGTTCTTC CASSLRLQGGGEQFF
16 NA TRBJ1-5 NA TRBV18 TGTGCCAGCTCGTCGATGGGGGGCGCCGGCAATCAGCCCCAGCATTTT CASSSMGGAGNQPQHF
14 NA TRBJ1-5 NA TRBV28 TGTGCCAGCACGAGGGGGGACCTTAATCAGCCCCAGCATTTT CASTRGDLNQPQHF